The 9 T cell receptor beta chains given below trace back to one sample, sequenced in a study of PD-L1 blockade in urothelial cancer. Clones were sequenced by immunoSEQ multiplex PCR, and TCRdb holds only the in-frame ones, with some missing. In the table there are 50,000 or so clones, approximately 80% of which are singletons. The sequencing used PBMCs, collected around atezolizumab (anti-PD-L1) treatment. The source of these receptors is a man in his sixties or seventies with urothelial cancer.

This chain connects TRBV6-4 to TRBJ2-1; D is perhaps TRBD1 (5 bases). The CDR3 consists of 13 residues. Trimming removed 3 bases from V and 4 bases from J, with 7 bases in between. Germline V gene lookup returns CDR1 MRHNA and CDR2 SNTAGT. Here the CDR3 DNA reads TGTGCCAGCAGTGATGGGGCGTACAATGAGCAGTTCTTC. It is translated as CASSDGAYNEQFF.

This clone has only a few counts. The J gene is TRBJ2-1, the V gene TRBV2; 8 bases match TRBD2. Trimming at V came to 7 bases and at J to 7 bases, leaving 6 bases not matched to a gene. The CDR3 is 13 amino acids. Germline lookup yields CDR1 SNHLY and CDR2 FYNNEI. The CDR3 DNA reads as TGTGCCAGCATTTCGGGAGGGTGGAATGAGCAGTTCTTC. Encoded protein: CASISGGWNEQFF.

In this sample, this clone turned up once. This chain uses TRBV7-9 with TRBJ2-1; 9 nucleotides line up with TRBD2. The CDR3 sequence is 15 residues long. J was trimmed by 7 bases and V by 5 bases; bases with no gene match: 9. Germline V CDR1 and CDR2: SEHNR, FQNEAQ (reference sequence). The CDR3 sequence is CASSPPGLASNEQFF. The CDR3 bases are TGTGCCAGCAGCCCTCCGGGACTAGCTTCTAATGAGCAGTTCTTC. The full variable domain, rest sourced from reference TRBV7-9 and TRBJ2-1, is DTGVSQNPRHKITKRGQNVTFRCDPISEHNRLYWYRQTLGQGPEFLTYFQNEAQLEKSRLLSDRFSAERPKGSFSTLEIQRTEQGDSAMYLCASSPPGLASNEQFFGPGTRLTVL.

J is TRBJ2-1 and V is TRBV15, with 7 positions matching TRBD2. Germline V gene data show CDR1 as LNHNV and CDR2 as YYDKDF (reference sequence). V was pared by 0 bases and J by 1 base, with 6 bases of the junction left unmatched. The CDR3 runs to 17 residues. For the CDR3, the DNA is TGTGCCACCAGCAGAGATCTGGCGGGAGCTTCCTACAATGAGCAGTTCTTC. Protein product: CATSRDLAGASYNEQFF.

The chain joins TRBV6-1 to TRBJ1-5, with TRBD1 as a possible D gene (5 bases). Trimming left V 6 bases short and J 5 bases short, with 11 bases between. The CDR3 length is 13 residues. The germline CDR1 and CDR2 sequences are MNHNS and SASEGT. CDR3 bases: TGTGCCAGCAGCAGGGAAAGGTATCAGCCCCAGCATTTT. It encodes CASSRERYQPQHF.

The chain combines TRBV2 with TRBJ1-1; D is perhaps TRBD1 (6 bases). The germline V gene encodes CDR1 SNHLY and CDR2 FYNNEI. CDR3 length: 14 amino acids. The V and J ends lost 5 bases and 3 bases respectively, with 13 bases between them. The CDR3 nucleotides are TGTGCCAGCAGTTATACAGGGTCTGACACTGAAGCTTTCTTT. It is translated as CASSYTGSDTEAFF.

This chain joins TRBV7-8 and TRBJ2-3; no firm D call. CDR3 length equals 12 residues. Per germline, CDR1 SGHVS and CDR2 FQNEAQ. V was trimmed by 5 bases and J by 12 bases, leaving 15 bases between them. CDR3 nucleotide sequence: TGTGCCAGCAGCCTAACTCCCCAAACCCAGTATTTT. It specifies CASSLTPQTQYF.

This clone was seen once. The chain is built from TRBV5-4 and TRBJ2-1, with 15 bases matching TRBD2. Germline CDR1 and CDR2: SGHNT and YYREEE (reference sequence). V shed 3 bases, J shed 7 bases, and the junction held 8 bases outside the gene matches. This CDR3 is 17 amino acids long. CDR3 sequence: CASSSSRTSGRVNEQFF. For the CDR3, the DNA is TGTGCCAGCAGCTCGTCCCGGACTAGCGGGAGGGTGAATGAGCAGTTCTTC.

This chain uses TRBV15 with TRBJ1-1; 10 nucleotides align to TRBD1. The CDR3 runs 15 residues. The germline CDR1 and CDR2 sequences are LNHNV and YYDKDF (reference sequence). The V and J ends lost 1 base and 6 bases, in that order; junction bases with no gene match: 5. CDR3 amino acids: CATSRGRQGASEAFF. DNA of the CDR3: TGTGCCACCAGCAGAGGGCGACAGGGGGCGTCTGAAGCTTTCTTT. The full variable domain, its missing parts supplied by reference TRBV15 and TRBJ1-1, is DAMVIQNPRYQVTQFGKPVTLSCSQTLNHNVMYWYQQKSSQAPKLLFHYYDKDFNNEADTPDNFQSRRPNTSFCFLDIRSPGLGDTAMYLCATSRGRQGASEAFFGQGTRLTVV.